This TCR beta chain appears in the sequencing data of a study of blood T cell repertoires in COVID-19. About the study: Samples came from the United States, Italy and Spain, spanning acute and convalescent COVID-19. PBMCs, B-cell-depleted T cells, or T cells were the source of the cDNA or gDNA that made up the material.

Germline V lookup: CDR1 SGHRS, CDR2 YFSETQ. The V and J ends lost 0 bases and 0 bases respectively, with 13 bases between them. The CDR3 is 16 amino acids. In the original analysis: Reference gene primer amplification yielded estimated nucleated cell counts. Sequenced by immunoSEQ multiplex PCR; TCRdb stores in-frame clones only, minus some. V and J calls and clone size follow that table, whereas D and trimming were derived from the DNA. The data hold about 85,000 clones, with under 85% observed a single time. The receptor's source is a human donor in a cohort sampled during active COVID-19. This sequence joins TRBV5-1 and TRBJ2-7, with D tentatively TRBD1 (5 bases). Source material: peripheral blood. The CDR3 DNA reads TGCGCCAGCAGCTTGGGACAGATATTTAGCTCCTACGAGCAGTACTTC. Its translation is CASSLGQIFSSYEQYF.